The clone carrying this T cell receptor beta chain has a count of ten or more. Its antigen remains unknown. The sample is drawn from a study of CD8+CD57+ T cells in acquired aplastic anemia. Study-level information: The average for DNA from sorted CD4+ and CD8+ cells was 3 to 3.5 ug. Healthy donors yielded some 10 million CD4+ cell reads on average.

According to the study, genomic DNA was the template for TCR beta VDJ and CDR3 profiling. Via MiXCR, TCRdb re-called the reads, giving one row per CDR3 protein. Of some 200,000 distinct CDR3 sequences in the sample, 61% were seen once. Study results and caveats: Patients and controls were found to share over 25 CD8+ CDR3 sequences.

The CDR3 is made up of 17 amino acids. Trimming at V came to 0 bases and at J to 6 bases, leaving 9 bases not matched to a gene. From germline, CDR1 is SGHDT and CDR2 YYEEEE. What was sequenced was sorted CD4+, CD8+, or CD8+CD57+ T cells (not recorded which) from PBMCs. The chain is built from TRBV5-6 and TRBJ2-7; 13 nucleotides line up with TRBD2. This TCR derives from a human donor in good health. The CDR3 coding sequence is TGTGCCAGCAGCTTGGAGTGGACTAGCGGGAGTATGCGCGAGCAGTACTTC. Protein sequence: CASSLEWTSGSMREQYF. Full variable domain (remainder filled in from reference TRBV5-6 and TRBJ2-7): DAGVTQSPTHLIKTRGQQVTLRCSPKSGHDTVSWYQQALGQGPQFIFQYYEEEERQRGNFPDRFSGHQFPNYSSELNVNALLLGDSALYLCASSLEWTSGSMREQYFGPGTRLTVT.